The entry below describes one T cell receptor (beta chain). The same CDR3 also results from other DNA sequences found in this sample. CDR1 is SGDLS, CDR2 YYNGEE, per germline. The CDR3 loop spans 14 amino acids. With 2 bases removed from V and 0 bases from J, the gap between germline ends came to 6 bases. The data originate from a study of shared clonotypes between healthy human individuals. Libraries were prepared by immunoSEQ multiplex PCR; TCRdb keeps only in-frame clonotypes and omits some of them. The sample records millions of clones, roughly 92% being singletons. The J gene is TRBJ2-1, the V gene TRBV9; D tentatively reads TRBD1 or TRBD2 (5 bases each). This sequence was found in a man aged 18 to 30 in good health. The sequencing sample was made of naive CD4+ T cells sorted from blood. Noted subset: CD45RA+ positively selected. The CDR3 region is CASSVGASYNEQFF. The CDR3 DNA reads TGTGCCAGCAGCGTCGGGGCCTCCTACAATGAGCAGTTCTTC.